This is a list of T cell receptor beta chains from one sample in a study of molecular identifiers for immune sequencing clone quantification. In TCRdb, the PCR reads were re-called with MiXCR into one record per CDR3 protein. The sample carries 300,000 to 400,000 distinct CDR3 sequences, 24% recorded once. Sequencing was performed on naive CD8+ T cells from blood, with Jurkat cell RNA spiked in. The receptors here all came from a human donor in good health. Some libraries in this study had Jurkat cell RNA spiked in. Both conserved end residues are part of each CDR3. The order of the fields is clone size, V gene, D gene, J gene, CDR3 DNA, CDR3 protein. The D gene is left open where the match is weak. Some rows have no size entry. The others give once, few or many, or a class for an expanded clone.

clone_size: many; v_call: TRBV30; d_call: .; j_call: TRBJ1-1; cdr3_nt: TGTGCCGGGGGAGAGGACACTGAAGCTTTCTTT; cdr3_aa: CAGGEDTEAFF
clone_size: many; v_call: TRBV18; d_call: .; j_call: TRBJ2-5; cdr3_nt: TGTGCCAGCTCACCTACCCTACCCGAAGAGACCCAGTACTTC; cdr3_aa: CASSPTLPEETQYF
clone_size: many; v_call: TRBV11-2; d_call: .; j_call: TRBJ2-3; cdr3_nt: TGTGCCAGCAGTTTAAGTGGGGGAACAGATACGCAGTATTTT; cdr3_aa: CASSLSGGTDTQYF
clone_size: many; v_call: TRBV6-6; d_call: .; j_call: TRBJ2-1; cdr3_nt: TGTGCCAGCAGCACGGGGGCGGATGAGCAGTTCTTC; cdr3_aa: CASSTGADEQFF
clone_size: .; v_call: TRBV19; d_call: .; j_call: TRBJ1-3; cdr3_nt: TGTGCCAGTAGTACACGGACGGGGACTGGAAACACCATATATTTT; cdr3_aa: CASSTRTGTGNTIYF
clone_size: .; v_call: TRBV6-5; d_call: TRBD1; j_call: TRBJ2-7; cdr3_nt: TGTGCCAGCAGCGACAGGGTTTACGAGCAGTACTTC; cdr3_aa: CASSDRVYEQYF
clone_size: .; v_call: TRBV20-1; d_call: .; j_call: TRBJ2-3; cdr3_nt: TGCAGTACTAGAGTGGAGGGAACCGCAACAGATACGCAGTATTTT; cdr3_aa: CSTRVEGTATDTQYF
clone_size: .; v_call: TRBV7-6; d_call: .; j_call: TRBJ2-5; cdr3_nt: TGTGCCAGCACACCCCTAAGGGACGACCAAGAGACCCAGTACTTC; cdr3_aa: CASTPLRDDQETQYF
clone_size: .; v_call: TRBV11-2; d_call: .; j_call: TRBJ2-1; cdr3_nt: TGTGCCAGCAGCTTAGTCCCCGCAGCGCGAGGTGAGCAGTTCTTC; cdr3_aa: CASSLVPAARGEQFF
clone_size: many; v_call: TRBV5-1; d_call: TRBD1; j_call: TRBJ2-5; cdr3_nt: TGCGCCAGCAGCTTGGCCGGGACAGCAGAGACCCAGTACTTC; cdr3_aa: CASSLAGTAETQYF
clone_size: many; v_call: TRBV6-6; d_call: .; j_call: TRBJ2-7; cdr3_nt: TGTGCCAGCAATCTCGGACGGTACGAGCAGTACTTC; cdr3_aa: CASNLGRYEQYF
clone_size: many; v_call: TRBV5-4; d_call: .; j_call: TRBJ2-7; cdr3_nt: TGTGCCAGCAGCCCGGCTGGCTACTCCTACGAGCAGTACTTC; cdr3_aa: CASSPAGYSYEQYF
clone_size: .; v_call: TRBV6-2/TRBV6-3; d_call: TRBD1; j_call: TRBJ2-3; cdr3_nt: TGTGCCAGCAGTCACGGGATCCAGGGGGACAGCACAGATACGCAGTATTTT; cdr3_aa: CASSHGIQGDSTDTQYF
clone_size: few; v_call: TRBV27; d_call: .; j_call: TRBJ2-7; cdr3_nt: TGTGCCAGCAGTTTATCGGGAGGCCGCTACGAGCAGTACTTC; cdr3_aa: CASSLSGGRYEQYF
clone_size: many; v_call: TRBV20-1; d_call: TRBD2; j_call: TRBJ2-7; cdr3_nt: TGCAGTGCTCAACTAGCGGGAGGTCCCTACGAGCAGTACTTC; cdr3_aa: CSAQLAGGPYEQYF
clone_size: .; v_call: TRBV4-1; d_call: .; j_call: TRBJ1-5; cdr3_nt: TGCGCCAGCAGCCCGACTTTGGTGAATAGCAATCAGCCCCAGCATTTT; cdr3_aa: CASSPTLVNSNQPQHF
clone_size: .; v_call: TRBV20-1; d_call: .; j_call: TRBJ2-1; cdr3_nt: TGCAGTGTTAGACCCCCATCATGGGAGGCATTGTACAATGAGCAGTTCTTC; cdr3_aa: CSVRPPSWEALYNEQFF
clone_size: many; v_call: TRBV6-5; d_call: .; j_call: TRBJ2-3; cdr3_nt: TGTGCCAGCGGGCCAACTAGTGGGCCAGATACGCAGTATTTT; cdr3_aa: CASGPTSGPDTQYF
clone_size: .; v_call: TRBV6-2/TRBV6-3; d_call: .; j_call: TRBJ1-6; cdr3_nt: TGTGCCAGCAGTTACTCGCGGAACAGTCATAATTCACCCCTCCACTTT; cdr3_aa: CASSYSRNSHNSPLHF
clone_size: .; v_call: TRBV7-9; d_call: .; j_call: TRBJ1-4; cdr3_nt: TGTGCCAGCAGCTTAGCACAGGGTTCGGACGAAAAACTGTTTTTT; cdr3_aa: CASSLAQGSDEKLFF
clone_size: many; v_call: TRBV9; d_call: .; j_call: TRBJ2-1; cdr3_nt: TGTGCCAGCAGCGCCCTACTCAATGAGCAGTTCTTC; cdr3_aa: CASSALLNEQFF
clone_size: .; v_call: TRBV13; d_call: .; j_call: TRBJ1-3; cdr3_nt: TGTGCCAGCAGCGAGGGAGTAAACACCATATATTTT; cdr3_aa: CASSEGVNTIYF
clone_size: many; v_call: TRBV20-1; d_call: TRBD2; j_call: TRBJ2-3; cdr3_nt: TGCAGTGCTAGTGGGGGGGTCAGCACAGATACGCAGTATTTT; cdr3_aa: CSASGGVSTDTQYF
clone_size: few; v_call: TRBV2; d_call: .; j_call: TRBJ1-5; cdr3_nt: TGTGCCAGCAGACCTCACGTTGGCAATCAGCCCCAGCATTTT; cdr3_aa: CASRPHVGNQPQHF
clone_size: .; v_call: TRBV20-1; d_call: TRBD1; j_call: TRBJ1-3; cdr3_nt: TGCAGTGCTAGAGAGGTGGACAGGACCCCGAACACCATATATTTT; cdr3_aa: CSAREVDRTPNTIYF